The clone carrying this T cell receptor beta chain was recorded a few times. What it binds is not known. The entry originates in a study of T-cell reconstitution after alpha-beta-depleted transplantation in children. After removal of 5 bases from V and 2 bases from J, the junction contained 5 bases not matched to a gene. This CDR3 is 15 amino acids long. Germline CDR1 reads SGHVS; CDR2 reads FQNEAQ. General study findings and limits: The main origin of T-cell counts and diversity one year after transplant was newly produced T cells. Two months or so post-transplant, alpha-beta T cells reportedly derived from several hundred expanded graft clones. Some patients owed their high day-60 TCRbeta diversity to surviving recipient T cells and thymic progenitors.

TCRbeta library construction was performed incorporating unique molecular identifiers. Each CDR3 protein gets one entry after TCRdb re-called the PCR reads with MiXCR. The sample has approximately 490,000 distinct CDR3 sequences; approximately 10% are singletons. Material: PBMCs, obtained before TCRalphabeta/CD19-depleted stem cell transplant. This TCR was sampled from a child aged 2 to 10 with inherited bone marrow failure, due to receive a stem cell transplant. The V gene is TRBV7-8, the J gene TRBJ1-3; 8 bases fit TRBD1. As DNA, the CDR3 is TGTGCCAGCAGCAACCGGACAGGGACTGGAAACACCATATATTTT. Amino acids: CASSNRTGTGNTIYF.